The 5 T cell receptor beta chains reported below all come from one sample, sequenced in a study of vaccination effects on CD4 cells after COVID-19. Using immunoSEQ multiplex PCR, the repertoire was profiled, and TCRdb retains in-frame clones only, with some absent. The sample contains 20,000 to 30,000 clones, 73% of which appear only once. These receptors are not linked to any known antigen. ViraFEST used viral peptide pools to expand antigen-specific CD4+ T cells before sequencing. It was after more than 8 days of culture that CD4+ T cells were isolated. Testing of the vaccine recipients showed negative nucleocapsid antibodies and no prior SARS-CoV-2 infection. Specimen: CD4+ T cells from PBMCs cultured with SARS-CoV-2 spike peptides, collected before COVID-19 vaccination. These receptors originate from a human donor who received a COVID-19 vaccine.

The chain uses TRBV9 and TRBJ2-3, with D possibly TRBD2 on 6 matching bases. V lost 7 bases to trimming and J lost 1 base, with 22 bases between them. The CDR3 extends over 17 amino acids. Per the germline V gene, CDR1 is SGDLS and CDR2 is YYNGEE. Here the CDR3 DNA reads TGTGCCAGCGGTGATACGGGGGAGATAAGAGGCACAGATACGCAGTATTTT. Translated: CASGDTGEIRGTDTQYF. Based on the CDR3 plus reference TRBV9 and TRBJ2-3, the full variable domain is DSGVTQTPKHLITATGQRVTLRCSPRSGDLSVYWYQQSLDQGLQFLIQYYNGEERAKGNILERFSAQQFPDLHSELNLSSLELGDSALYFCASGDTGEIRGTDTQYFGPGTRLTVL.

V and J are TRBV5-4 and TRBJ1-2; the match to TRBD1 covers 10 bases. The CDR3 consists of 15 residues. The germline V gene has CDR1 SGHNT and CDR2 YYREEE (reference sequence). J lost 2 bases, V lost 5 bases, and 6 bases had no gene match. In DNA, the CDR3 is TGTGCCAGCAGTCAACGGGGACAGGGGAACTATGGCTACACCTTC. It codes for CASSQRGQGNYGYTF.

CDR3 amino acids: CASSSRLAGGPYEQYF. The CDR3 nucleotides are TGTGCCAGCAGCTCCCGTCTAGCGGGGGGCCCCTACGAGCAGTACTTC. The genes are TRBV3-1 (or the pseudogene TRBV3-2) and TRBJ2-7; 11 bases fit TRBD2. Germline V gene sequence: CDR1 LGHDT, CDR2 YNNKEL (reference sequence). This CDR3 has 16 amino acids. The ends lost 5 bases at V and 2 bases at J; junction bases unmatched: 8.

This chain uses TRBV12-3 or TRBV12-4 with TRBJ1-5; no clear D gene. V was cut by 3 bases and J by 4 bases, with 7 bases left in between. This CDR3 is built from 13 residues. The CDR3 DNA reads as TGTGCCAGCAGTTTCGGGTTTAATCAGCCCCAGCATTTT. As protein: CASSFGFNQPQHF.

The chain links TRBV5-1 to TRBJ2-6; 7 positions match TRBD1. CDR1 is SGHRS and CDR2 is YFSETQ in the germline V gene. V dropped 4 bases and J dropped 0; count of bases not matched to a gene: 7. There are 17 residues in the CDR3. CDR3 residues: CASSQGTVYSGANVLTF. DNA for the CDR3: TGCGCCAGCAGCCAGGGGACAGTGTACTCTGGGGCCAACGTCCTGACTTTC.